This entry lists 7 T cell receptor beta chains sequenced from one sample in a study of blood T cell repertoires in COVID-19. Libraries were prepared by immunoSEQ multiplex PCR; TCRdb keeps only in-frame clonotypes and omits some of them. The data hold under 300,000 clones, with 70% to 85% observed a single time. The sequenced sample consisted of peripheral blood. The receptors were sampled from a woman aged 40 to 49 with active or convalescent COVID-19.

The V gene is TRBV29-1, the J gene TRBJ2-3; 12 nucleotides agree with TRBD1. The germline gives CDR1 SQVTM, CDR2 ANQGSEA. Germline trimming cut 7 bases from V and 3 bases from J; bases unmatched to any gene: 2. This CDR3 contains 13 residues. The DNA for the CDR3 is TGCAGCGCGGGACAGGGGGCAACAGATACGCAGTATTTT. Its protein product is CSAGQGATDTQYF.

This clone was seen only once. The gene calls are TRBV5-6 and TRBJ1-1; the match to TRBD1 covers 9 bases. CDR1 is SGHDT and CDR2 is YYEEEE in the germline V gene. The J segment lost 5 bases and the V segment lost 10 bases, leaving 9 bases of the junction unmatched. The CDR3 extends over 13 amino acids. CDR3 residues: CAAMNRGRTEAFF. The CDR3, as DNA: TGTGCCGCCATGAACAGGGGGCGAACTGAAGCTTTCTTT.

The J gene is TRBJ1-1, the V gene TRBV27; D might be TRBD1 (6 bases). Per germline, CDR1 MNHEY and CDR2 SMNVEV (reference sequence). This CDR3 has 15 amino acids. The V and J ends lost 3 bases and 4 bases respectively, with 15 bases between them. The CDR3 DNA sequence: TGTGCCAGCAGTTTCTCTACAACAGGGTTCACTGAAGCTTTCTTT. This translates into CASSFSTTGFTEAFF.

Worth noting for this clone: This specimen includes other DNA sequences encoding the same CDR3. CDR3 sequence reads: CASSLRGNTEAFF. Here the CDR3 DNA reads TGTGCCAGCAGTTTAAGAGGTAACACTGAAGCTTTCTTT. The rearrangement uses TRBV12-3 or TRBV12-4 and TRBJ1-1; the D is unclear. Trimming took off 2 bases at V and 2 bases at J, with 6 bases between the two ends. This CDR3 region has 13 residues.

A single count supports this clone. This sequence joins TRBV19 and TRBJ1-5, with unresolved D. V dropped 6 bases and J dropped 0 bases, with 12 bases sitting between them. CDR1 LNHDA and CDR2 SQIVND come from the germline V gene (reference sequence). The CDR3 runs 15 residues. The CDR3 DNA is TGTGCCAGTAGACGGTCGGGGAATAGCAATCAGCCCCAGCATTTT. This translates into CASRRSGNSNQPQHF.

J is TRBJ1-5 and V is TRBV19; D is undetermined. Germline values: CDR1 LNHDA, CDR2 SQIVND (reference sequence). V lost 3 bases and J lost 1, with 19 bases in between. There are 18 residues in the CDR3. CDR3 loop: CASSMSPGLGRSNQPQHF. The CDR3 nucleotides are TGTGCCAGTAGTATGTCGCCAGGCCTCGGTAGGAGCAATCAGCCCCAGCATTTT. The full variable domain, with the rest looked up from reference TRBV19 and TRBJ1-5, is DGGITQSPKYLFRKEGQNVTLSCEQNLNHDAMYWYRQDPGQGLRLIYYSQIVNDFQKGDIAEGYSVSREKKESFPLTVTSAQKNPTAFYLCASSMSPGLGRSNQPQHFGDGTRLSIL.

The CDR3 protein is CASSFAGGGTEAFF. CDR3 in DNA: TGTGCCAGCAGTTTCGCCGGGGGGGGCACTGAAGCTTTCTTT. This sequence joins TRBV28 and TRBJ1-1; a weak D match, TRBD1 (5 bases). This CDR3 has 14 amino acids. The V gene's germline CDR1 is MDHEN and CDR2 SYDVKM. Trimming removed 3 bases from V and 4 bases from J, with 12 bases in between. The whole variable domain, remainder taken from reference TRBV28 and TRBJ1-1, is DVKVTQSSRYLVKRTGEKVFLECVQDMDHENMFWYRQDPGLGLRLIYFSYDVKMKEKGDIPEGYSVSREKKERFSLILESASTNQTSMYLCASSFAGGGTEAFFGQGTRLTVV.